These 10 T cell receptor beta chains came from one sample sequenced in a study of blood T cell repertoires in COVID-19. Here immunoSEQ multiplex PCR was the method, and the copy in TCRdb shows in-frame clones only, minus some. The sample comprises around 430,000 clones, about 91% of which are singletons, and around an eighth rests with the top ten. Source material: peripheral blood. The receptor source for this set is a woman aged 45-65 years with COVID-19, enrolled during active disease.

The rearrangement links TRBV27 to TRBJ2-3; 10 bases fit TRBD2. V gave up 5 bases and J gave up 1 base; unmatched junction bases: 9. The CDR3 covers 17 residues. CDR1 MNHEY and CDR2 SMNVEV come from the germline V gene (reference sequence). The CDR3 reads CASSMSLAGGGTDTQYF. Here the CDR3 DNA reads TGTGCCAGCAGTATGTCGTTAGCGGGGGGAGGCACAGATACGCAGTATTTT.

CDR3 DNA sequence: TGTGCCAGTAGTTTCCAACAGGGGCCTCCGACTGAAGCTTTCTTT. This translates into CASSFQQGPPTEAFF. The chain is built from TRBV19 and TRBJ1-1, with TRBD1 identical over 7 bases. The V gene's germline CDR1 is LNHDA and CDR2 SQIVND (reference sequence). This CDR3 has 15 amino acids. Trimming at V came to 5 bases and at J to 5 bases, leaving 11 bases not matched to a gene.

V and J are TRBV7-9 and TRBJ2-1; D is unclear. From germline, CDR1 is SEHNR and CDR2 FQNEAQ (reference sequence). V lost 5 bases, J lost 0 bases, and 14 bases lay in between. This CDR3 has 16 residues. Here the CDR3 DNA reads TGTGCCAGCAGCCTGACTCCACCGAGCTCCTACAATGAGCAGTTCTTC. This encodes CASSLTPPSSYNEQFF.

The chain combines TRBV7-3 with TRBJ2-3; 7 bases match TRBD2. V lost 1 base and J lost 0; bases outside the gene matches: 16. Germline lookup yields CDR1 SGHTA and CDR2 FQGTGA. The CDR3 length is 20 residues. In nucleotides, the CDR3 is TGTGCCAGCAGCTTAAGGGGTGGGAGGGCCCAGTCGTCTAGCACAGATACGCAGTATTTT. This sequence encodes CASSLRGGRAQSSSTDTQYF.

CDR3 DNA sequence: TGTGCCAGCAGCTTGGGAGGCGCCGGGGAGCTGTTTTTT. It translates to CASSLGGAGELFF. The genes are TRBV7-2 and TRBJ2-2, with D perhaps TRBD2 (6 bases). V was clipped by 3 bases and J by 6 bases, with 8 bases between them. The CDR3 is 13 amino acids. Germline V gene lookup returns CDR1 SGHTA and CDR2 FQGNSA.

The chain couples TRBV4-1 to TRBJ2-3; D might be TRBD2 (5 bases). Germline V gene sequence: CDR1 MGHRA, CDR2 YSYEKL. There are 18 residues in the CDR3. The V and J ends lost 1 base and 1 base respectively, with 18 bases between them. Written as DNA, the CDR3 is TGCGCCAGCAGCCAAGCTCCCCACCGGGATCCGGGCACAGATACGCAGTATTTT. Translating it yields CASSQAPHRDPGTDTQYF.

The count of this clone is one. This CDR3 is CSAVTGVGNQPQHF. CDR3 sequence (DNA): TGCAGCGCCGTGACAGGGGTCGGCAATCAGCCCCAGCATTTT. The chain employs TRBV29-1 and TRBJ1-5; 8 bases agree with TRBD1. Germline CDR1 is SQVTM and CDR2 is ANQGSEA. Trimming cost V 7 bases and J 2 bases; bases outside gene matches: 7. The CDR3 length is 14 residues. The full variable domain, rest sourced from reference TRBV29-1 and TRBJ1-5, is SAVISQKPSRDICQRGTSLTIQCQVDSQVTMMFWYRQQPGQSLTLIATANQGSEATYESGFVIDKFPISRPNLTFSTLTVSNMSPEDSSIYLCSAVTGVGNQPQHFGDGTRLSIL.

This chain uses TRBV5-1 with TRBJ1-5; maybe TRBD1 (5 bases). The CDR3 has 13 amino acids. The germline V and J ends were trimmed by 0 bases and 7 bases, with 8 bases remaining between them. Germline lookup yields CDR1 SGHRS and CDR2 YFSETQ. CDR3: CASSLARVQPQHF. CDR3 nucleotides: TGCGCCAGCAGCTTGGCCAGGGTACAGCCCCAGCATTTT.

This clone was recorded only once. This CDR3 is CATSRTGGVLDNEQFF. The DNA for the CDR3 is TGTGCCACCAGCAGGACAGGGGGCGTTTTGGACAATGAGCAGTTCTTC. This chain links TRBV15 with TRBJ2-1; 10 nucleotides agree with TRBD1. Per the germline V gene, CDR1 is LNHNV and CDR2 is YYDKDF (reference sequence). This CDR3 region has 16 residues. Germline trimming cut 3 bases from V and 5 bases from J; bases unmatched to any gene: 7.

This clone was seen only once. This rearrangement joins TRBV5-1 to TRBJ1-5; D not resolved. The germline V gene has CDR1 SGHRS and CDR2 YFSETQ. This CDR3 has 13 amino acids. Trimming took 5 bases from V and 4 from J, leaving 10 bases between them. The CDR3 protein is CASRLSGNQPQHF. Here the CDR3 DNA reads TGCGCCAGCAGGTTGTCGGGAAATCAGCCCCAGCATTTT.